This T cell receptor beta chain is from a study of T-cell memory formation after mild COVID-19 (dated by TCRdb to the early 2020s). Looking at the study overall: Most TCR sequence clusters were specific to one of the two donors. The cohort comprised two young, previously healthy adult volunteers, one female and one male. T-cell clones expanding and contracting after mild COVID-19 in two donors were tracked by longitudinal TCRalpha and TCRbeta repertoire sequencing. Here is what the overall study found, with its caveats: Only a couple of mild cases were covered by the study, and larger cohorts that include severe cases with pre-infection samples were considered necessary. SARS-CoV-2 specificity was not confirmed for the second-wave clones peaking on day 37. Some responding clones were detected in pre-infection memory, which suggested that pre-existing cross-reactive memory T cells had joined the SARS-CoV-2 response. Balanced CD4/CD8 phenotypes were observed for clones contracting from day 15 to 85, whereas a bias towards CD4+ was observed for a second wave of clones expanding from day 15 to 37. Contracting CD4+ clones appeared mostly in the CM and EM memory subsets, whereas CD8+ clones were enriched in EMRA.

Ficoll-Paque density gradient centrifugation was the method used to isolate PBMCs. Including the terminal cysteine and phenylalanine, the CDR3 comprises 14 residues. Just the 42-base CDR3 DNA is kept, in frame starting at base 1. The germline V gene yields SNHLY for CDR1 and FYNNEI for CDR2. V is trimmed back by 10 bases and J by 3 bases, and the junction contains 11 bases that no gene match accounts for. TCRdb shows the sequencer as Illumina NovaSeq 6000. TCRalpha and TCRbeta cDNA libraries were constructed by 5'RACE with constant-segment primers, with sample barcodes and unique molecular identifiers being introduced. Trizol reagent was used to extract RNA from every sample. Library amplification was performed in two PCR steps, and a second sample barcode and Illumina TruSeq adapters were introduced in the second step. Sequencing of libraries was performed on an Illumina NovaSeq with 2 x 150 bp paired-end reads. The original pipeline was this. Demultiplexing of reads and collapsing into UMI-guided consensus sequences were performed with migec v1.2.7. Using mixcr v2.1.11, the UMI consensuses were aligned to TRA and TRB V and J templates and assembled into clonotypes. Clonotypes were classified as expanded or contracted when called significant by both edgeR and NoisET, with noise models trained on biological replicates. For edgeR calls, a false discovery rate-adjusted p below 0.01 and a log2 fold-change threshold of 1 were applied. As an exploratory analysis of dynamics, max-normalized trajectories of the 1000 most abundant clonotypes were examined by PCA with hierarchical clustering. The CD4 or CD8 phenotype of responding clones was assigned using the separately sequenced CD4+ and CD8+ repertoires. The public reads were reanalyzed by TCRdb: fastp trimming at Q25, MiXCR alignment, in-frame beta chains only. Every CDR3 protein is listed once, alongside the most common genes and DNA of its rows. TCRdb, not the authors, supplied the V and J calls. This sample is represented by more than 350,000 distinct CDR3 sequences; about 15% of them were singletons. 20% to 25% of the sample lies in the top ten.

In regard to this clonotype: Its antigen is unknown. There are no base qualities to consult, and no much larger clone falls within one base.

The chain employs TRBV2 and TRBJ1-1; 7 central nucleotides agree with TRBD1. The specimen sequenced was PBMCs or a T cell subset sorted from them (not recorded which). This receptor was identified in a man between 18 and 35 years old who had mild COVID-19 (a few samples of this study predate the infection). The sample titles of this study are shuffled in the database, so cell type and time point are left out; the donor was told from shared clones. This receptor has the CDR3 CATFKTGKYTEAFF. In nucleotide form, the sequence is TGTGCCACATTTAAGACAGGGAAGTACACTGAAGCTTTCTTT. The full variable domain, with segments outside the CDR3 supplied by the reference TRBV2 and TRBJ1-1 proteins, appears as EPEVTQTPSHQVTQMGQEVILRCVPISNHLYFYWYRQILGQKVEFLVSFYNNEISEKSEIFDDQFSVERPDGSNFTLKIRSTKLEDSAMYFCATFKTGKYTEAFFGQGTRLTVV.